The T cell receptor beta chain described here comes from a study of T cell repertoires in cytomegalovirus infection. General observations from the study: Dominating the ex vivo response were TCR beta clonotypes that were CMV-specific and HLA-C-restricted.

Germline V gene data show CDR1 as SGHTA and CDR2 as FQGNSA. The CDR3 totals 14 residues. V was cut by 4 bases and J by 8 bases, with 15 bases left in between. The sample holds a few counts of this clonotype. Its antigen remains unknown. Each CDR3 protein gets one entry after TCRdb re-called the reads with MiXCR. The sample gives more than 400,000 distinct CDR3 sequences, about 30% of which show up once; approximately 13% is in the top ten. This sequence joins TRBV7-2 and TRBJ2-4; D might be TRBD2 (6 bases). Source material: PBMCs. This receptor was taken from a human donor in good health (CMV status not recorded). Some clones in this sample may be carry-over from other donors' samples. The CDR3 DNA is TGTGCCAGCAGCTCAGGAGGGAATCAAGACATTCAGTACTTC. This codes for CASSSGGNQDIQYF.